Listed below are T cell receptor beta chains from one sample, sequenced in a study of control samples from healthy donors and cancer patients. Some clones are missing from TCRdb's copy, which holds only in-frame ones; the method was immunoSEQ multiplex PCR. This repertoire includes approximately 190,000 clones. Material: blood. Every receptor here comes from a woman in her twenties or thirties in good health. Both conserved end residues are part of each CDR3. Fields, in order: D gene, V gene, J gene, CDR3 DNA, CDR3 protein. The D gene is left open where the match is weak.

>NA|TRBV7-8|TRBJ2-7
TGTGCCAGCAGCGCCCCGGGATCAGCCTACGAGCAGTACTTC
CASSAPGSAYEQYF
>TRBD1|TRBV11-2|TRBJ1-6
TGTGCCAGCAGCCACGGACAGGGGGCTAATTCACCCCTCCACTTT
CASSHGQGANSPLHF
>TRBD1|TRBV18|TRBJ1-2
TGTGCCAGCTCACAACAGGGGGTCGAGGGCTACACCTTC
CASSQQGVEGYTF
>NA|TRBV5-1|TRBJ2-3
TGCGCCAGCAGCTTGGAGGAGCGTGGCGGGTTCGGCACAGATACGCAGTATTTT
CASSLEERGGFGTDTQYF
>NA|TRBV19|TRBJ2-7
TGTGCCAGTAGTATTCGGGTGAACTACGAGCAGTACTTC
CASSIRVNYEQYF
>NA|TRBV19|TRBJ1-2
TGTGCCAGTCTCTATGGGGTTGGCTACACCTTC
CASLYGVGYTF
>NA|TRBV9|TRBJ1-3
TGTGCCAGCAGCCTCGGACGGGGGTCTGGAAACACCATATATTTT
CASSLGRGSGNTIYF
>NA|TRBV27|TRBJ1-5
TGTGCCAGCAGCAAACAGGTGAATGGGGGGGATCAGCCCCAGCATTTT
CASSKQVNGGDQPQHF
>NA|TRBV18|TRBJ1-2
TGTGCCAGCTCACGCTCCGACCGTTACTATGGCTACACCTTC
CASSRSDRYYGYTF
>TRBD1|TRBV4-1|TRBJ1-3
TGCGCCAGCAGCCAGAAGGGCGGGACAGGGGTCGCTGGAAACACCATATATTTT
CASSQKGGTGVAGNTIYF
>TRBD1|TRBV6-2/TRBV6-3|TRBJ1-1
TGTGCCAGCAGTTACATACCCAGACAGGGGACCACCTTGAACACTGAAGCTTTCTTT
CASSYIPRQGTTLNTEAFF
>NA|TRBV3-1/TRBV3-2|TRBJ1-5
TGTGCCAGCAGCCAAGGCCCCCCGGGCAATCAGCCCCAGCATTTT
CASSQGPPGNQPQHF
>TRBD1|TRBV5-4|TRBJ2-7
TGTGCCAGCAGCTTAGGGACAGGGGGTTTCTACGAGCAGTACTTC
CASSLGTGGFYEQYF
>NA|TRBV7-9|TRBJ1-4
TGTGCCAGCAGCCCGGGACTGACTAATGAAAAACTGTTTTTT
CASSPGLTNEKLFF
>NA|TRBV11-2|TRBJ1-2
TGTGCCAGCAGCTTAACAGGGAATGGCTACACCTTC
CASSLTGNGYTF
>NA|TRBV25-1|TRBJ1-2
TGTGCCAGCAGTGAACCTGACATGCTAAACTATGGCTACACCTTC
CASSEPDMLNYGYTF